The subject of this entry is one TCR beta chain. Its target is unknown. TCR cDNA, made by 5'RACE template switching, carried an added universal primer site and UMIs. MiXCR was run by TCRdb on the 5' RACE reads, yielding one entry per CDR3 protein. The data show over 100,000 distinct CDR3 sequences, 8% to 9.5% seen once. This entry belongs to a study of T cells after yellow fever vaccination. Study-wide results and caveats: After the booster, over 95% of CD4 and around nine tenths of CD8 primary-response clones were re-detected.

CDR1 and CDR2 (germline): DFQATT, SNEGSKA (reference sequence). There are 16 residues in the CDR3. V was pared by 0 bases and J by 5 bases, with 18 bases between. This TCR was sampled from a man aged 25 to 40 who received the YFV17D yellow fever vaccine. The sample consisted of CD8+ T cells sorted from PBMCs, taken 45 days after the yellow fever booster vaccination. V and J are TRBV20-1 and TRBJ2-3; D is unresolved. CDR3 sequence: CSARDPLGLELDTQYF. CDR3 nucleotide sequence: TGCAGTGCTAGAGATCCTTTGGGCTTGGAGTTAGATACGCAGTATTTT.